This T cell receptor (beta chain) was observed in a study of T-cell memory formation after mild COVID-19. Across the study: Clusters were largely donor specific.

Study results and caveats: CD4+ contracting clones were found mainly in CM and EM, and CD8+ ones in EMRA.

Note on this clonotype: The antigen remains unidentified.

V dropped 3 bases and J dropped 2 bases, with 14 bases sitting between them. The CDR3 sequence is 14 residues long. Germline CDR1 reads DFQATT; CDR2 reads SNEGSKA (reference sequence). TCRdb re-called the 5' RACE reads with MiXCR, one entry per CDR3 protein. This repertoire shows about 430,000 distinct CDR3 sequences, 24% found once; its top ten account for 8.8%. This clonotype was sampled from an adult woman who had mild COVID-19 (a few samples of this study predate the infection). Cell type and time point are not known. The chain combines TRBV20-1 with TRBJ2-7, with D perhaps matching TRBD1 or TRBD2 (5 bases each). The sample consisted of PBMCs or a T cell subset sorted from them (not recorded which). For the CDR3, the DNA is TGCAGTGCTAGTTTTATTGGGACCCCCTACGAGCAGTACTTC. As protein: CSASFIGTPYEQYF.